The clone carrying this T cell receptor beta chain has just one count. The data were taken from a study of blood T cell repertoires in COVID-19. The CDR3 is 14 residues long. V was cut by 0 bases and J by 10 bases, with 12 bases left in between. The germline V gene encodes CDR1 MDHEN and CDR2 SYDVKM. Sequenced by immunoSEQ multiplex PCR; TCRdb stores in-frame clones only, minus some. The repertoire consists of 130,000 or so clones, with 80% to 85% occurring once and the leading ten covering 1.1% to 1.5%. The chain uses TRBV28 and TRBJ1-4; D is unclear. The sequence was obtained from a man in his sixties with acute or convalescent COVID-19. The sequencing sample was made of peripheral blood. CDR3 sequence reads: CASSLWGDPGKLFF. The CDR3 DNA follows: TGTGCCAGCAGTTTATGGGGAGATCCTGGAAAACTGTTTTTT. Combining the CDR3 with reference TRBV28 and TRBJ1-4 gives the whole variable domain DVKVTQSSRYLVKRTGEKVFLECVQDMDHENMFWYRQDPGLGLRLIYFSYDVKMKEKGDIPEGYSVSREKKERFSLILESASTNQTSMYLCASSLWGDPGKLFFGSGTQLSVL.